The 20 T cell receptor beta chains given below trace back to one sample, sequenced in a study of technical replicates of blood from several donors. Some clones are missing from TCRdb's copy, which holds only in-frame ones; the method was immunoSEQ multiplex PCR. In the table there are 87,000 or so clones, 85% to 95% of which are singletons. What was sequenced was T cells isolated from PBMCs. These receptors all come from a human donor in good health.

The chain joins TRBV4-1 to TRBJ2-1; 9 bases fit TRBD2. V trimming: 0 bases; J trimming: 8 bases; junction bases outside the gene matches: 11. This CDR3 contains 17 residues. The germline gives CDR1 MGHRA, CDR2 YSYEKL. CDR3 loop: CASSQDSAGGGLDEQFF. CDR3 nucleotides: TGCGCCAGCAGCCAAGACTCAGCGGGAGGAGGGTTAGATGAGCAGTTCTTC.

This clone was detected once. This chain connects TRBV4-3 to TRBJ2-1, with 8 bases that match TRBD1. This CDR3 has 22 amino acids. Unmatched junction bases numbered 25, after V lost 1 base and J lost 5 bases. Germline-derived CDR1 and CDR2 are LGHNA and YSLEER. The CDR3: CASSQAGVGAYQGAKFDNEQFF. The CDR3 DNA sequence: TGCGCCAGCAGCCAAGCTGGAGTAGGAGCGTACCAGGGGGCTAAATTCGACAATGAGCAGTTCTTC.

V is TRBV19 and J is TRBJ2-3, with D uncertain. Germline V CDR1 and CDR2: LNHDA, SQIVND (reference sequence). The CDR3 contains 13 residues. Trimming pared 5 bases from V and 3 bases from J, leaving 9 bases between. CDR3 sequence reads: CASSSPYTDTQYF. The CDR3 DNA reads TGTGCCAGTAGTTCCCCTTATACAGATACGCAGTATTTT.

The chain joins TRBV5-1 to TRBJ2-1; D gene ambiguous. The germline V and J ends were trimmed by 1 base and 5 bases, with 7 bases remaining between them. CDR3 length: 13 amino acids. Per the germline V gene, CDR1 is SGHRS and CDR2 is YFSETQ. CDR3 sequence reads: CASSLRPHNEQFF. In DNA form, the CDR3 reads TGCGCCAGCAGCTTGCGTCCCCACAATGAGCAGTTCTTC.

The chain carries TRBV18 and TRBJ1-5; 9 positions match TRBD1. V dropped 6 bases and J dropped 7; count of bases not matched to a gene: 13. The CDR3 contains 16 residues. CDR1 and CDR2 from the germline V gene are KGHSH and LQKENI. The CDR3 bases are TGTGCCAGCTCGATAAATACAGGGGGCGGGGGGCAGCCCCAGCATTTT. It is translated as CASSINTGGGGQPQHF.

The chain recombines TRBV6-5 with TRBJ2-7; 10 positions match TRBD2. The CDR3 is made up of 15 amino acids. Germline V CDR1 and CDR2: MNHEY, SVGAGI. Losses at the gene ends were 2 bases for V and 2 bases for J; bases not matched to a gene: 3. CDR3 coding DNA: TGTGCCAGCAGTTACCGGACTAGCGGCCCCTACGAGCAGTACTTC. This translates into CASSYRTSGPYEQYF.

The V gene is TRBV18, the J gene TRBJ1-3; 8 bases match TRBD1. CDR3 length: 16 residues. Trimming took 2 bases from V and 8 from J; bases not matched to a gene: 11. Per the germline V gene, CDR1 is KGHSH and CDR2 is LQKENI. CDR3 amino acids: CASSPVMTGDLDTIYF. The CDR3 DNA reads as TGTGCCAGCTCACCAGTAATGACAGGGGATCTGGACACCATATATTTT.

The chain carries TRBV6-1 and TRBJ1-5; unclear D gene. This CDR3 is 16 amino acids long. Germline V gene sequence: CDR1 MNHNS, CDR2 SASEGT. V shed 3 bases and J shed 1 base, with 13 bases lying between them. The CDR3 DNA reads TGTGCCAGCAGTGATCCCCGGAGGAGGAGCAATCAGCCCCAGCATTTT. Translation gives CASSDPRRRSNQPQHF.

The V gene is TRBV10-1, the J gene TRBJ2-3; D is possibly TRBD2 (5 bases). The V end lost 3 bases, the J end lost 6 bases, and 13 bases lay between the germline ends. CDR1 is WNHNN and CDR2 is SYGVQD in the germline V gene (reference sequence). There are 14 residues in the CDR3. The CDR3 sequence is CASSDLRESDTQYF. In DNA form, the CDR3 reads TGCGCCAGCAGTGATCTTCGGGAATCGGATACGCAGTATTTT.

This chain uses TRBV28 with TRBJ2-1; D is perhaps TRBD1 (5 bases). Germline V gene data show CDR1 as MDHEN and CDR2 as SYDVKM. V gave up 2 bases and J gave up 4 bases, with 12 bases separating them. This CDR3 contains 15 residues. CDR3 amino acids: CASSLNPSGYNEQFF. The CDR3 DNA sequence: TGTGCCAGCAGTTTAAACCCCTCAGGGTACAATGAGCAGTTCTTC.

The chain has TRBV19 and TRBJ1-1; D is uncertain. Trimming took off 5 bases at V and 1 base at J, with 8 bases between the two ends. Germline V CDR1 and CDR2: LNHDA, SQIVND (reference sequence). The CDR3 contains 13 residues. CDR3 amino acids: CASSLDWNTEAFF. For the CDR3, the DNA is TGTGCCAGTAGTCTTGACTGGAACACTGAAGCTTTCTTT.

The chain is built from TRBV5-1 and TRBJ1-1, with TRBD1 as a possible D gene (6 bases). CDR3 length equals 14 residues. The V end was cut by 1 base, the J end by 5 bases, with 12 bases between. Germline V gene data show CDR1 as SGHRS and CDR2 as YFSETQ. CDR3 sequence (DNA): TGCGCCAGCAGCTTGACAGGGTGGGAGACTGAAGCTTTCTTT. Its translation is CASSLTGWETEAFF. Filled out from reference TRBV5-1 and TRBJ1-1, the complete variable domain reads KAGVTQTPRYLIKTRGQQVTLSCSPISGHRSVSWYQQTPGQGLQFLFEYFSETQRNKGNFPGRFSGRQFSNSRSEMNVSTLELGDSALYLCASSLTGWETEAFFGQGTRLTVV.

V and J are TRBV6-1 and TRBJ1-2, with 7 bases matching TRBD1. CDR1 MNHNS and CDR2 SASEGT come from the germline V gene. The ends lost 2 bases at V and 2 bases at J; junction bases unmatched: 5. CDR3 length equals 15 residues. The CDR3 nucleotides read TGTGCCAGCAGTGAATTTCGGGACAGAAACTATGGCTACACCTTC. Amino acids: CASSEFRDRNYGYTF.

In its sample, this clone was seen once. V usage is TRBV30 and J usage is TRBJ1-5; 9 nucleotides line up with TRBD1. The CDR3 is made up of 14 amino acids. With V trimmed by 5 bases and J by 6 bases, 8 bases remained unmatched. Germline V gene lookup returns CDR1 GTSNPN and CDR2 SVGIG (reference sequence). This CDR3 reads CAWGFTGGGQPQHF. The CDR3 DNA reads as TGTGCCTGGGGCTTCACAGGGGGCGGTCAGCCCCAGCATTTT. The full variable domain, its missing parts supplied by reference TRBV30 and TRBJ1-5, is SQTIHQWPATLVQPVGSPLSLECTVEGTSNPNLYWYRQAAGRGLQLLFYSVGIGQISSEVPQNLSASRPQDRQFILSSKKLLLSDSGFYLCAWGFTGGGQPQHFGDGTRLSIL.

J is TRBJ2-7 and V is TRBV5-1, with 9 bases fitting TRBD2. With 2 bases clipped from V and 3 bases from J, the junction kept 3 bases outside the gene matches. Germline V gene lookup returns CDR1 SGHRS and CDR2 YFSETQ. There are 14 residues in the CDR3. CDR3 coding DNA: TGCGCCAGCAGCTTAGCGGGAGGCATCTACGAGCAGTACTTC. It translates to CASSLAGGIYEQYF.

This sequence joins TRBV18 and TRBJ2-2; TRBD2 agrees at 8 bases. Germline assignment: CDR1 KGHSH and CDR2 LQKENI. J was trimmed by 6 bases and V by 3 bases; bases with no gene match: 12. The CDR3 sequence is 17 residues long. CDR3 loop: CASSPTLGAGDPGELFF. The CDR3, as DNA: TGTGCCAGCTCACCGACCCTCGGAGCGGGAGATCCCGGGGAGCTGTTTTTT. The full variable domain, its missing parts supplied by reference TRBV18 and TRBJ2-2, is NAGVMQNPRHLVRRRGQEARLRCSPMKGHSHVYWYRQLPEEGLKFMVYLQKENIIDESGMPKERFSAEFPKEGPSILRIQQVVRGDSAAYFCASSPTLGAGDPGELFFGEGSRLTVL.

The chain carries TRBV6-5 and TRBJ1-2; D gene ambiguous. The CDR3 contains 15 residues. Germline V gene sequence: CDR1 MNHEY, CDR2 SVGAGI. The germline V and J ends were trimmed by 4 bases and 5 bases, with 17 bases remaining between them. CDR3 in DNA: TGTGCCAGCAGTTCCCAGGTGGGAGGGAAGTATGGCTACACCTTC. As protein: CASSSQVGGKYGYTF.

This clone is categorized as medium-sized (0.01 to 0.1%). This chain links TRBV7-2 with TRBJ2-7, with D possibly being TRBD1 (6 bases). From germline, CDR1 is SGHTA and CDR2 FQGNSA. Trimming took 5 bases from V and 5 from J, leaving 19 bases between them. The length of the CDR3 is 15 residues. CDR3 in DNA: TGTGCCAGCAGCGTTAAACAGGGAACATTCCACGAGCAGTACTTC. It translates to CASSVKQGTFHEQYF.

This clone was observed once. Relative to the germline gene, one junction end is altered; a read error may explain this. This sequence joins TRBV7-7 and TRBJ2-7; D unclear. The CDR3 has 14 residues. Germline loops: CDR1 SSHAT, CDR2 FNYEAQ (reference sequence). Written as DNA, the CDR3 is TGTGCTAGCAGCTTAATATTCGGGTCCTACGAGCAGTACTTC. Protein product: CASSLIFGSYEQYF.

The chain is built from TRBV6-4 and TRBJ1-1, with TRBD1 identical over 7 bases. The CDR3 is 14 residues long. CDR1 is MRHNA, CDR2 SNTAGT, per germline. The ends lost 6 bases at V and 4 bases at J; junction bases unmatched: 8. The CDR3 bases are TGTGCCAGCAGGGAGACAGGGTCGGTCACTGAAGCTTTCTTT. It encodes CASRETGSVTEAFF.